Below are 13 T cell receptor beta chains sequenced from a single sample in a study of T-cell memory formation after mild COVID-19. TCRdb re-called the 5' RACE reads with MiXCR, one entry per CDR3 protein. Of 100,000 to 150,000 distinct CDR3 sequences in the sample, approximately 6.2% were seen once. Sequenced: PBMCs or a T cell subset sorted from them (not recorded which). The receptors originated from an adult woman who had mild COVID-19 (a few samples of this study predate the infection). Cell type and time point are not known.

V is TRBV4-1 and J is TRBJ1-4; D unresolved. The CDR3 covers 12 residues. Germline assignment: CDR1 MGHRA and CDR2 YSYEKL. The V gene lost 2 bases and the J gene lost 5 bases, with 3 bases spanning the gap. CDR3 sequence reads: CASSQINEKLFF. Here the CDR3 DNA reads TGCGCCAGCAGCCAAATAAATGAAAAACTGTTTTTT.

The chain uses TRBV5-1 and TRBJ2-5; 12 bases agree with TRBD2. J gave up 0 bases and V 7 bases, and 4 bases lay outside the gene matches. This CDR3 comprises 15 residues. From germline, CDR1 is SGHRS and CDR2 YFSETQ. The CDR3 nucleotides are TGCGCCAGCGGGACTAGCGGGTCGTACCAAGAGACCCAGTACTTC. Its translation is CASGTSGSYQETQYF.

There are a few counts of this clonotype. The chain couples TRBV2 to TRBJ2-7; the match to TRBD1 covers 7 bases. V shed 6 bases and J 0 bases; nucleotides not matched to a gene: 8. The germline CDR1 and CDR2 sequences are SNHLY and FYNNEI. This CDR3 spans 15 amino acids. DNA of the CDR3: TGTGCCAGCAGCGCACAGGGGACCAGCTCCTACGAGCAGTACTTC. It yields the protein CASSAQGTSSYEQYF.

This clonotype was counted many times. This chain links TRBV5-1 with TRBJ2-2; D is unclear. The CDR3 runs to 16 residues. Looked up from germline, CDR1 is SGHRS and CDR2 is YFSETQ. Between the trimmed V and J ends, which lost 0 bases and 1 base, there was a span of 10 bases. CDR3 DNA sequence: TGCGCCAGCAGCTTGGTGGGGTCCCTGAACACCGGGGAGCTGTTTTTT. The encoded protein is CASSLVGSLNTGELFF.

This clonotype was observed many times. The J gene is TRBJ2-2, the V gene TRBV18; 10 bases line up with TRBD2. Germline assignment: CDR1 KGHSH and CDR2 LQKENI. This CDR3 contains 15 residues. Losses at the gene ends were 5 bases for V and 5 bases for J; bases not matched to a gene: 5. CDR3 sequence reads: CASSARTSGTGELFF. Written as DNA, the CDR3 is TGTGCCAGCTCAGCCCGGACTAGCGGTACCGGGGAGCTGTTTTTT.

In its sample, this clonotype was seen a few times. The genes are TRBV7-2 and TRBJ2-7; the D gene is possibly TRBD1 (5 bases). The CDR3 contains 14 residues. Trimming took off 3 bases at V and 1 base at J, with 10 bases between the two ends. CDR1 is SGHTA, CDR2 FQGNSA, per germline. This CDR3 is CASSFTRESYEQYF. DNA for the CDR3: TGTGCCAGCAGCTTCACCAGGGAATCCTACGAGCAGTACTTC.

In this sample, this clonotype turned up a few times. V gene TRBV12-3 or TRBV12-4 combines with J gene TRBJ2-1, with 7 bases aligning to TRBD1. Losses at the gene ends were 6 bases for V and 3 bases for J; bases not matched to a gene: 17. The CDR3 runs to 18 residues. The DNA for the CDR3 is TGTGCCAGCAGAGCCGAGGACAGGTGGGGGCCCGGCTACAATGAGCAGTTCTTC. It translates to CASRAEDRWGPGYNEQFF.

V usage is TRBV20-1 and J usage is TRBJ2-7; 11 bases match TRBD2. V trimming: 0 bases; J trimming: 4 bases; junction bases outside the gene matches: 5. CDR3 length equals 15 residues. Per germline, CDR1 DFQATT and CDR2 SNEGSKA (reference sequence). In DNA, the CDR3 is TGCAGTGCTAGAGATCTTACTAGCGGGAGATACGAGCAGTACTTC. Translation: CSARDLTSGRYEQYF.

This clonotype was observed a handful of times. The V call is TRBV7-9, the J call TRBJ2-3, with TRBD2 identical over 13 bases. The length of the CDR3 is 18 residues. The V segment lost 3 bases and the J segment 4 bases; nucleotides outside the gene matches: 10. Looked up from germline, CDR1 is SEHNR and CDR2 is FQNEAQ (reference sequence). The CDR3 spells CASSFGLAGVQWADTQYF. CDR3 DNA: TGTGCCAGCAGCTTCGGACTAGCGGGAGTTCAGTGGGCAGATACGCAGTATTTT.

The chain is built from TRBV6-2 or TRBV6-3 and TRBJ1-2; the match to TRBD1 covers 10 bases. Germline V lookup: CDR1 MNHEY, CDR2 SVGEGT. The CDR3 loop spans 16 amino acids. The junction had 12 bases not matched to a gene; V was cut back by 7 bases and J by 4 bases. The CDR3 sequence is CASTPAGTGAIYGYTF. In nucleotides, the CDR3 is TGTGCCAGCACCCCGGCCGGGACAGGGGCCATCTATGGCTACACCTTC.

This clonotype was found a few times. This chain uses TRBV29-1 with TRBJ2-1; TRBD1 might be the D (6 bases). The length of the CDR3 is 17 residues. From germline, CDR1 is SQVTM and CDR2 ANQGSEA. The V end lost 2 bases, the J end lost 1 base, and 18 bases lay between the germline ends. The DNA for the CDR3 is TGCAGCGTTGAAAGAACCCAGGGGCCTGAATCCTACAATGAGCAGTTCTTC. This gives the protein CSVERTQGPESYNEQFF.

In its sample, this clonotype was seen many times. V gene TRBV5-1 combines with J gene TRBJ2-1; 7 positions match TRBD2. The J segment lost 4 bases and the V segment lost 4 bases, leaving 11 bases of the junction unmatched. The V gene's germline CDR1 is SGHRS and CDR2 YFSETQ. The CDR3 is 16 amino acids. CDR3 in amino acids: CASSRQPSGGYNEQFF. CDR3 coding DNA: TGCGCCAGCAGCCGACAACCTAGCGGAGGTTACAATGAGCAGTTCTTC.

In its sample, this clonotype was seen a few times. The V and J genes are TRBV4-3 and TRBJ2-7, with 7 positions matching TRBD2. Per germline, CDR1 LGHNA and CDR2 YSLEER. The CDR3 has 16 residues. V shed 1 base and J 6 bases; nucleotides not matched to a gene: 12. CDR3 loop: CASSQGMRGLLSEQYF. DNA of the CDR3: TGCGCCAGCAGCCAAGGTATGAGGGGACTACTCAGCGAGCAGTACTTC.